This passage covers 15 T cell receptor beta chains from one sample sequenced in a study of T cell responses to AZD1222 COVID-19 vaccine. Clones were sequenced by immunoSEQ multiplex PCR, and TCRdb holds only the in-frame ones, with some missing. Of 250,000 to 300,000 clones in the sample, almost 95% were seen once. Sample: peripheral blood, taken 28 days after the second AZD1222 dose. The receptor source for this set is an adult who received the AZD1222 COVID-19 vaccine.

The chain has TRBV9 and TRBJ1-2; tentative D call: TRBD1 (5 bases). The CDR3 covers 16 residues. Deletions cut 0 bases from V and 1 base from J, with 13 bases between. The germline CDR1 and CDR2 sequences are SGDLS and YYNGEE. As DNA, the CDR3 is TGTGCCAGCAGCGTAGGATACAGGTCGAATAACTATGGCTACACCTTC. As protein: CASSVGYRSNNYGYTF.

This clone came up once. This CDR3 reads CASSWDGGNIQYF. Written as DNA, the CDR3 is TGCGCCAGCAGCTGGGATGGGGGAAACATTCAGTACTTC. The chain employs TRBV5-1 and TRBJ2-4; D is possibly TRBD1 or TRBD2 (5 bases each). The CDR3 totals 13 residues. The ends were cut back, 3 bases at V and 6 bases at J, with 10 bases in the middle. Germline V gene lookup returns CDR1 SGHRS and CDR2 YFSETQ. Looking up the rest from reference TRBV5-1 and TRBJ2-4 gives the full variable domain: KAGVTQTPRYLIKTRGQQVTLSCSPISGHRSVSWYQQTPGQGLQFLFEYFSETQRNKGNFPGRFSGRQFSNSRSEMNVSTLELGDSALYLCASSWDGGNIQYFGAGTRLSVL.

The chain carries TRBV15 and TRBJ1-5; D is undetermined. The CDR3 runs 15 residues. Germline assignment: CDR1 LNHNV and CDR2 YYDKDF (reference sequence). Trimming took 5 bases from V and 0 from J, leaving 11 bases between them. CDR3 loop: CATSWRADSNQPQHF. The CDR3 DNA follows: TGTGCCACCAGCTGGAGGGCAGATAGCAATCAGCCCCAGCATTTT.

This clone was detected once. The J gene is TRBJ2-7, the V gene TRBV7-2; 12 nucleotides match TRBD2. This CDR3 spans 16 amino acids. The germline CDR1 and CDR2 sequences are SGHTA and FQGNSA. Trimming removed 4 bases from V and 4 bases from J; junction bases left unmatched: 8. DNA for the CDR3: TGTGCCAGCAGCTCAGTAGGGCTAGCGGGGGGGTACGAGCAGTACTTC. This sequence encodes CASSSVGLAGGYEQYF.

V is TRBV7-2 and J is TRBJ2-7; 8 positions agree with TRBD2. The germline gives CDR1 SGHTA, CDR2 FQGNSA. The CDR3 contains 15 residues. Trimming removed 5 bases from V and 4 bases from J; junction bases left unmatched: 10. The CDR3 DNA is TGTGCCAGCAGCCCCAGCGGGGGCTCCGGGTACGAGCAGTACTTC. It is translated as CASSPSGGSGYEQYF.

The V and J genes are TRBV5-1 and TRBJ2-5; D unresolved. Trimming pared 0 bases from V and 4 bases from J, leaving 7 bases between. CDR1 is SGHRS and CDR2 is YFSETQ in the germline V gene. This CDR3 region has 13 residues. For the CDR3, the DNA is TGCGCCAGCAGCTTGGAAGGGATAGAGACCCAGTACTTC. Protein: CASSLEGIETQYF.

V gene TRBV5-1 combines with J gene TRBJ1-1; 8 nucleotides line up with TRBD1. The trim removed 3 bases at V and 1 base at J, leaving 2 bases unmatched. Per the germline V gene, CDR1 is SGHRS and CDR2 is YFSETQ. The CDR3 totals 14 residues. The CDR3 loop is CASSWGTGNTEAFF. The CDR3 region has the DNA TGCGCCAGCAGCTGGGGGACAGGGAACACTGAAGCTTTCTTT. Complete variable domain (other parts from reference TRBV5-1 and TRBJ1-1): KAGVTQTPRYLIKTRGQQVTLSCSPISGHRSVSWYQQTPGQGLQFLFEYFSETQRNKGNFPGRFSGRQFSNSRSEMNVSTLELGDSALYLCASSWGTGNTEAFFGQGTRLTVV.

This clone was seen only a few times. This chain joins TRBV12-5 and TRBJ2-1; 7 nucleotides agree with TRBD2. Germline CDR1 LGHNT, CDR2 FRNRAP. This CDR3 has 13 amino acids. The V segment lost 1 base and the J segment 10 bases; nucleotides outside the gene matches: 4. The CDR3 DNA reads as TGTGCTAGTGGTTTGGGGGAGGGAAGAGAGCAGTTCTTC. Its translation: CASGLGEGREQFF.

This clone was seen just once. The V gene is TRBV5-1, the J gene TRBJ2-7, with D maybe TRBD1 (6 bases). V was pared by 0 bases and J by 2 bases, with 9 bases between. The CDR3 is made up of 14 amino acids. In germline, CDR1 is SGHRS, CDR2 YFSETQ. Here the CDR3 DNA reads TGCGCCAGCAGCTTGGACAGGGTAGCCTACGAGCAGTACTTC. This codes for CASSLDRVAYEQYF.

The CDR3 spells CASGGAGNEQFF. CDR3 DNA: TGCGCCAGCGGGGGGGCTGGGAATGAGCAGTTCTTC. The chain recombines TRBV23-1 with TRBJ2-1; D might be TRBD2 (7 bases). TRBV23-1 is marked as an open reading frame, function uncertain. The CDR3 loop spans 12 amino acids. The V end lost 8 bases, the J end lost 7 bases, and 12 bases lay between the germline ends.

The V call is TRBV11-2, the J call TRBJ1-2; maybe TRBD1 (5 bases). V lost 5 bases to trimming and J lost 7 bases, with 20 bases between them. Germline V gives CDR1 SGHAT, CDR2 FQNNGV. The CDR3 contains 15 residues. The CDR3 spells CASSTGQPLFGGYTF. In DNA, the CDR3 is TGTGCCAGCAGCACAGGACAACCCTTATTTGGTGGCTACACCTTC.

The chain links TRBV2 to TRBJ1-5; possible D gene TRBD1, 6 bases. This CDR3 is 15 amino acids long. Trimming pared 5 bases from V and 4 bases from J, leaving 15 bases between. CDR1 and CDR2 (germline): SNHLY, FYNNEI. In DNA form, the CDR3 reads TGTGCCAGCAGTTTGGACAGCCGAGGTAATCAGCCCCAGCATTTT. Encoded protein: CASSLDSRGNQPQHF. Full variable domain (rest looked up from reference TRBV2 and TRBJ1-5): EPEVTQTPSHQVTQMGQEVILRCVPISNHLYFYWYRQILGQKVEFLVSFYNNEISEKSEIFDDQFSVERPDGSNFTLKIRSTKLEDSAMYFCASSLDSRGNQPQHFGDGTRLSIL.

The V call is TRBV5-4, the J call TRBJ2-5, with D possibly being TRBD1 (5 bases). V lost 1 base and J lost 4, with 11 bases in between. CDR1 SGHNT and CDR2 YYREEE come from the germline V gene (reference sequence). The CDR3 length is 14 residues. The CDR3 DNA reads TGTGCCAGCAGCTTGACCCTTACAGGAGAGACCCAGTACTTC. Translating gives CASSLTLTGETQYF.

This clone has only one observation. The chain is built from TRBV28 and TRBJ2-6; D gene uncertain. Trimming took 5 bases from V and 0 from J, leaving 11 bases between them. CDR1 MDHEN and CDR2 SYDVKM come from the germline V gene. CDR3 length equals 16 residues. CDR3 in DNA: TGTGCCAGCAGTCCCCCCAGGCCCTCTGGGGCCAACGTCCTGACTTTC. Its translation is CASSPPRPSGANVLTF.

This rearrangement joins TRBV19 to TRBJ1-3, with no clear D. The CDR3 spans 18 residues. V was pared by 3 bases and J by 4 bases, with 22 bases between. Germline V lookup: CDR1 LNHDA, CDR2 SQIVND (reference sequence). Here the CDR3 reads CASSIFGTSGGAGNTIYF. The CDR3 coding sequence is TGTGCCAGTAGTATTTTTGGTACTAGCGGAGGCGCCGGAAACACCATATATTTT.